This T cell receptor beta chain was observed in a study of OX40 agonist ivuxolimab in advanced cancers. Across the study: Each patient was given ivuxolimab into a vein every 2 weeks, at 0.01 to 10 mg/kg.

As to this clone: The antigen is not known.

Some clones are missing from TCRdb's copy, which holds only in-frame ones; the method was immunoSEQ multiplex PCR. This table has around 44,000 clones, around 89% appearing once. Patients who had autoimmune disease history or got systemic immunosuppression were left out. General observations from the study: Expanded clones tended on average to be more numerous among CD8+ T cells than CD4+.

V shed 8 bases, J shed 4 bases, and the junction held 7 bases outside the gene matches. This CDR3 comprises 14 residues. Looked up from germline, CDR1 is MNHNS and CDR2 is SASEGT. This specimen consisted of CD4+ or CD8+ T cells sorted from blood, obtained in a trial of the OX40 agonist ivuxolimab. This chain uses TRBV6-1 with TRBJ2-3, with 9 bases that match TRBD1. This clonotype was sampled from an adult with an advanced solid tumor such as melanoma, head and neck, liver or kidney cancer. The CDR3 DNA sequence: TGTGCCAGCGTCCGGACAGGGGCCGCAGATACGCAGTATTTT. Translating gives CASVRTGAADTQYF.